The 7 T cell receptor beta chains in this list originate from one sample, sequenced in a study of T cells in Graves' hyperthyroidism and ophthalmopathy. What was amplified from RNA transcripts were TCR beta CDR3 regions. First-round RT-PCR with HTBI primers amplified the TCR CDR3 region. TCRdb processed the multiplex PCR reads anew with MiXCR; each CDR3 protein has one entry. The table includes over 300,000 distinct CDR3 sequences, roughly 13% detected once. Sequences were obtained from blood. The receptor source for this set is a woman aged 35 to 49 with Graves' ophthalmopathy.

This chain joins TRBV30 and TRBJ1-2; maybe TRBD1 (5 bases). The length of the CDR3 is 13 residues. Germline CDR1 and CDR2: GTSNPN and SVGIG (reference sequence). The V end lost 2 bases, the J end lost 8 bases, and 15 bases lay between the germline ends. The CDR3 protein is CAWSPGGAWGYTF. CDR3 nucleotide sequence: TGTGCCTGGAGTCCAGGAGGGGCTTGGGGCTACACCTTC.

This clonotype was picked up a small number of times. V gene TRBV7-2 combines with J gene TRBJ1-2; D may be TRBD1 (5 bases). Per the germline V gene, CDR1 is SGHTA and CDR2 is FQGNSA. The germline V and J ends were trimmed by 0 bases and 6 bases, with 14 bases remaining between them. This CDR3 is built from 15 residues. CDR3 residues: CASSLAPGSLHGYTF. The CDR3 DNA reads TGTGCCAGCAGCTTAGCACCAGGGAGTCTTCATGGCTACACCTTC.

To note about this clonotype: The germline gene is not matched at one end of the junction; a read error may be the cause. J is TRBJ2-1 and V is TRBV28; D ambiguous. CDR3 length equals 12 residues. CDR1 is MDHEN, CDR2 SYDVKM, per germline. Here the CDR3 DNA reads TGTGCCAGCAGTTTAGGAAGGTTAGAGCAGCTCTTC. The encoded protein is CASSLGRLEQLF.

This clonotype was seen many times. The chain couples TRBV11-1 to TRBJ2-4; D is perhaps TRBD2 (6 bases). Germline loops: CDR1 SGHAT, CDR2 FQDESV (reference sequence). V shed 4 bases and J shed 8 bases, with 12 bases lying between them. This CDR3 is built from 13 residues. The CDR3 bases are TGTGCCAGCAGCTCGGACTGGAGGGACATTCAGTACTTC. Encoded protein: CASSSDWRDIQYF.

This clonotype has at least ten counts. J is TRBJ1-5 and V is TRBV20-1, with TRBD1 matching over 8 bases. This CDR3 has 15 amino acids. V shed 4 bases and J 0 bases; nucleotides not matched to a gene: 5. Looked up from germline, CDR1 is DFQATT and CDR2 is SNEGSKA (reference sequence). The CDR3 region is CSATGGVASNQPQHF. The CDR3 DNA follows: TGCAGTGCTACAGGGGGCGTAGCTAGCAATCAGCCCCAGCATTTT.

This clonotype was seen ten or more times. The V call is TRBV7-2, the J call TRBJ2-7; D might be TRBD2 (5 bases). V was cut by 4 bases and J by 2 bases, with 15 bases left in between. From germline, CDR1 is SGHTA and CDR2 FQGNSA. This CDR3 comprises 15 residues. The CDR3 DNA is TGTGCCAGCAGCTCGCGGGCGAGGCCAGCCTACGAGCAGTACTTC. It is translated as CASSSRARPAYEQYF. The complete variable domain, with remaining parts taken from reference TRBV7-2 and TRBJ2-7, reads GAGVSQSPSNKVTEKGKDVELRCDPISGHTALYWYRQSLGQGLEFLIYFQGNSAPDKSGLPSDRFSAERTGGSVSTLTIQRTQQEDSAVYLCASSSRARPAYEQYFGPGTRLTVT.

The rearrangement joins TRBV4-1 to TRBJ2-3; D tentatively fits TRBD1 or TRBD2 (5 bases each). The CDR3 has 14 residues. V dropped 1 base and J dropped 5 bases, with 10 bases sitting between them. The germline V gene has CDR1 MGHRA and CDR2 YSYEKL. This CDR3 reads CASSQAEGLDTQYF. DNA for the CDR3: TGCGCCAGCAGCCAAGCAGAGGGGTTAGATACGCAGTATTTT.